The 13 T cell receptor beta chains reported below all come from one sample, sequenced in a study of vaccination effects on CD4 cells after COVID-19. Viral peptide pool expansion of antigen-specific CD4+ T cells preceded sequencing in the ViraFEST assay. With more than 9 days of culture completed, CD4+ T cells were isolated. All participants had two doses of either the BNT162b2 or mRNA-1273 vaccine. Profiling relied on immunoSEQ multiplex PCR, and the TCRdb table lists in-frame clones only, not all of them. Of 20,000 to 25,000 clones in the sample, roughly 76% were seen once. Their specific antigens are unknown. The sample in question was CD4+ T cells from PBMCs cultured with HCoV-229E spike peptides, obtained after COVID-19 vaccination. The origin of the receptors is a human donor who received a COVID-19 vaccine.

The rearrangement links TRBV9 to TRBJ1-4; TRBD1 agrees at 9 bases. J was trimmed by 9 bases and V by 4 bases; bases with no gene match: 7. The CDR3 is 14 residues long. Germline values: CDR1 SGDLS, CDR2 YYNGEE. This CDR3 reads CASSSTGGGQKLFF. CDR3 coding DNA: TGTGCCAGCAGCTCGACAGGGGGTGGGCAAAAACTGTTTTTT. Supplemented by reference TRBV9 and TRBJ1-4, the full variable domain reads DSGVTQTPKHLITATGQRVTLRCSPRSGDLSVYWYQQSLDQGLQFLIQYYNGEERAKGNILERFSAQQFPDLHSELNLSSLELGDSALYFCASSSTGGGQKLFFGSGTQLSVL.

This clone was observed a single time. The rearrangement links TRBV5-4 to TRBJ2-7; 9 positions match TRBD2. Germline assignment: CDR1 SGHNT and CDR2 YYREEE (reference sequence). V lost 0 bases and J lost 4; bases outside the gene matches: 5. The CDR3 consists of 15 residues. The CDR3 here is CASSLGTSGWYEQYF. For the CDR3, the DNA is TGTGCCAGCAGCTTGGGTACTAGCGGGTGGTACGAGCAGTACTTC.

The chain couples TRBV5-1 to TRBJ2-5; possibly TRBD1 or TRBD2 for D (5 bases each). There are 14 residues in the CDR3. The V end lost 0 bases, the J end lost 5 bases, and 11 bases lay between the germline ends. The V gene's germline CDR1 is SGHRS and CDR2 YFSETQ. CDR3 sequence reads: CASSLDFGDETQYF. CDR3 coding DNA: TGCGCCAGCAGCTTGGATTTTGGGGACGAGACCCAGTACTTC.

The CDR3 sequence: CASSLGGAQGEKLFF. The CDR3 bases are TGTGCCAGCAGCTTAGGAGGGGCGCAGGGTGAAAAACTGTTTTTT. The chain uses TRBV7-2 and TRBJ1-4; tentative D call: TRBD1 (5 bases). The CDR3 extends over 15 amino acids. With 1 base removed from V and 7 bases from J, the gap between germline ends came to 13 bases. Germline CDR1 SGHTA, CDR2 FQGNSA. Drawing the rest from reference TRBV7-2 and TRBJ1-4, the complete variable domain is GAGVSQSPSNKVTEKGKDVELRCDPISGHTALYWYRQSLGQGLEFLIYFQGNSAPDKSGLPSDRFSAERTGGSVSTLTIQRTQQEDSAVYLCASSLGGAQGEKLFFGSGTQLSVL.

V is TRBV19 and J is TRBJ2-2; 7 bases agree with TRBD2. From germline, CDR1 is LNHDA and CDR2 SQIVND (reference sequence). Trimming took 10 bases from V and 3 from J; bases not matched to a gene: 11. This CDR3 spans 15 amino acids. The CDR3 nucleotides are TGTGCCACCAAACGGGAGGCCGTATACACCGGGGAGCTGTTTTTT. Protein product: CATKREAVYTGELFF. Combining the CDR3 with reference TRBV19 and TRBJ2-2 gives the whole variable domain DGGITQSPKYLFRKEGQNVTLSCEQNLNHDAMYWYRQDPGQGLRLIYYSQIVNDFQKGDIAEGYSVSREKKESFPLTVTSAQKNPTAFYLCATKREAVYTGELFFGEGSRLTVL.

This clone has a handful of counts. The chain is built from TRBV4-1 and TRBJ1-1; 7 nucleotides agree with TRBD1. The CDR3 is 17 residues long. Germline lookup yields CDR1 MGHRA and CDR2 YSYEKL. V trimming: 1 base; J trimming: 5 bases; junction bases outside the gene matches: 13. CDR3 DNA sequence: TGCGCCAGCAGCCAAGTCACCCTATTGCCCAGGGGGACTGAAGCTTTCTTT. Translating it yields CASSQVTLLPRGTEAFF.

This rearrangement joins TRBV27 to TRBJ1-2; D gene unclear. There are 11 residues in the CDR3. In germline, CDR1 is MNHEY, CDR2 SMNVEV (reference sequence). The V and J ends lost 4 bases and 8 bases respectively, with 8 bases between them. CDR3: CASSSGAGYTF. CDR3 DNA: TGTGCCAGCAGTTCCGGAGCCGGCTACACCTTC.

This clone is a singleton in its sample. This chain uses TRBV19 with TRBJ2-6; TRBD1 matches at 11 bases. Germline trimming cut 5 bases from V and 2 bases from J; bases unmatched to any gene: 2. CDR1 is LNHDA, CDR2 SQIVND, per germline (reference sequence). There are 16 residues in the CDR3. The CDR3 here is CASSGQGAPGANVLTF. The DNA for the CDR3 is TGTGCCAGTAGTGGACAGGGGGCGCCTGGGGCCAACGTCCTGACTTTC.

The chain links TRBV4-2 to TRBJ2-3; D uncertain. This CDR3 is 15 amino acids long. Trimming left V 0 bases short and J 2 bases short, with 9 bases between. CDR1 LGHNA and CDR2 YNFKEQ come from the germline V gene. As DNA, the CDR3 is TGTGCCAGCAGCCAAGAGATTCAGGCCACAGATACGCAGTATTTT. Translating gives CASSQEIQATDTQYF.

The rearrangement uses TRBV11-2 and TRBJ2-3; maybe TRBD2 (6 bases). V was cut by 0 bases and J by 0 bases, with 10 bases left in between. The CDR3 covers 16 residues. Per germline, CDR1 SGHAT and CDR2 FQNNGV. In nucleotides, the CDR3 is TGTGCCAGCAGCTTAGATCGCGGGGTGAGCACAGATACGCAGTATTTT. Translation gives CASSLDRGVSTDTQYF.

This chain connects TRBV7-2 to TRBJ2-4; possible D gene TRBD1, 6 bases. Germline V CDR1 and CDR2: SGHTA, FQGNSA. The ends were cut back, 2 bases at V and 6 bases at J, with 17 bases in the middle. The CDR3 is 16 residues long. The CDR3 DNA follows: TGTGCCAGCAGCTTACGGGCCCGACAGGTTGGAAACATTCAGTACTTC. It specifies CASSLRARQVGNIQYF.

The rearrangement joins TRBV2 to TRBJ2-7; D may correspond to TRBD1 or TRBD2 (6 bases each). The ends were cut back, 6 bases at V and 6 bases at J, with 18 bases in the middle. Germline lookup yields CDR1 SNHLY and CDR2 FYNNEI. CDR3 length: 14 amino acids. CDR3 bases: TGTGCCAGCAGCTTTGGGGGCGGGATGGGCGAGCAGTACTTC. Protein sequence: CASSFGGGMGEQYF.

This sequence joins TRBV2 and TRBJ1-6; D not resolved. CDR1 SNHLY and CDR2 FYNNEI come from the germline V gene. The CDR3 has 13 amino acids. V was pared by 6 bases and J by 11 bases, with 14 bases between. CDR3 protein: CASREPGSPPLHF. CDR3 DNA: TGTGCCAGCAGAGAGCCGGGGTCACCACCCCTCCACTTT.